This T cell receptor (beta chain) was sequenced during a study of identical twins (dated by TCRdb to the mid-2010s). About the study as a whole: To test whether fetal clonotypes persist, the study used deep sequencing on TCR alpha and beta repertoires from monozygotic twins, unrelated adults of various ages, and cord blood. To rule out contamination, the twin experiments were replicated at different times with different library preparation protocols. General findings and caveats noted by the study authors: Abundant cord blood beta clonotypes carried fewer insertions; young adult naive repertoires showed a weaker similar trend, while memory repertoires showed none. Zero-insertion analyses could be partly confounded by invariant T cells such as MAIT and iNKT, though diverse VJ usage argued against such confounding for most clonotypes. Out-of-frame TCR alpha sequences shared between twins showed an excess of low generation-probability sequences compared with coincidental sharing between unrelated individuals. Recombination models systematically underestimated out-of-frame TCR alpha sharing in monozygotic twins but agreed with sharing between unrelated individuals. Because the same donors could not be followed over many years, the conclusions depended on cross-sectional statistical analysis. Excess twin sharing in beta out-of-frame sequences was weaker because fewer shared sequences lowered the signal-to-noise ratio.

According to the germline V gene (reference sequence), CDR1 reads MNHEY and CDR2 reads SMNVEV. The germline V end is reduced by 5 bases and the J end by 0 bases; junction bases left unmatched: 10. From the cysteine up to the phenylalanine, the CDR3 has a length of 18 residues. Only the CDR3 part of the read is kept: 54 bases, read in frame from the first base. A few counts support this clonotype. It has no known antigen specificity. No base qualities exist here, and no much larger clone lies one base off it. To prepare the library, 5' RACE was applied. The listed sequencing device is Illumina HiSeq 2000. A universal primer binding site was introduced by template switching, and a unique molecular identifier was present in the final cDNA, enabling accurate counting of TCR cDNA molecules. First-strand cDNA for TCR alpha and beta chains was synthesized from specific primers in the conserved constant-segment region. Each cDNA library was double barcoded, with a SMART-Mk sample barcode plus Illumina barcodes, to control for contamination. TruSeq adapter sequences and Illumina sample barcodes were added in two successive PCR steps. The Illumina HiSeq platform was used with custom primers to sequence TCR alpha and beta cDNA libraries. The published analysis was carried out like this. Unique molecular identifiers were extracted from raw reads with MiGEC, and CDR3 positions were determined with MiXCR. For each individual, recombination models were inferred using an EM algorithm with the repgenHMM and IGoR tools. The tcR package in R was used for shared clonotype analysis, with sharing normalized by the product of cloneset sizes. To study raw recombination free of thymic and clonal selection effects, out-of-frame nonproductive sequences were analyzed. TCRdb ran its own pipeline on the public reads, namely fastp trimming at Q25 and MiXCR clone calling, and kept in-frame beta chains. One record per CDR3 amino acid sequence lists the most common genes and DNA. In this record, the V and J calls reflect TCRdb's handling and not the investigators' own analysis. In this sample the table shows under 300,000 distinct CDR3 sequences, 6.5% of which occur a single time. The ten largest make up about 14% of the sample.

Every donor was a healthy Caucasian. Three pairs of female monozygotic twins, all aged about 18 to 30 years, made up the twin cohort. Positive isolation kits from Invitrogen were used to isolate CD4+ and CD8+ T cell populations. The sample also formed part of further work on T cells expressing NK-cell markers. Taken from the second paper: In sorted CD3+CD56+NKG2C+, CD3+CD56+NKG2C- and CD3+CD56-NKG2C+ T-cell subsets from several donors, TCR beta-chain repertoires were profiled. Seven of the eight sequenced donors were HCMV-seropositive and one was HCMV-seronegative. To restrict sorting to alphabetaTCR-expressing T cells, an anti-gammadeltaTCR antibody was added in several experiments. In several donors, the dominant CD3+CD56+NKG2C+ clonotypes ranked among the top 10 CD8+ clonotypes, making up roughly 1.0-7.0% of CD8+ T cells. Those dominant clonotypes were again the most abundant among CD3+CD56-NKG2C+ cells in four donors, at about 28.3-65%. It remained unclear whether the expanded NKG2C-expressing T cell clones were specific for HCMV antigens. Randomly selected healthy volunteers, three men and five women, were used as the eight sequenced donors. HCMV serostatus was determined by detecting HCMV-specific IgG in serum with a commercial ELISA kit. Reads were demultiplexed and grouped by UMI with MIGEC, and clonotypes were assembled and quantified with MiTCR. To exclude erroneous sequences, only TCR cDNA sequences supported by at least two reads were retained. The tcR package was used for downstream repertoire analysis, with clonotypes matched between fractions based on CDR3 nucleotide sequence plus V segment. VDJmatch was used to annotate antigen specificity against VDJdb, with one amino acid substitution allowed in CDR3.

Rearrangement joined TRBV27 to TRBJ2-1; 10 nucleotides in the junction match TRBD2. This TCR came from a woman between 18 and 29 years old in good health. Sequencing used CD8+ T cells sorted from blood. The CDR3 loop reads CASSILAGGTFSYNEQFF. The nucleotides read TGTGCCAGCAGTATCTTAGCGGGGGGAACCTTCTCCTACAATGAGCAGTTCTTC.